These 19 T cell receptor beta chains were sequenced from one sample in a study of T-cell memory formation after mild COVID-19. TCRdb recomputed calls from the 5' RACE reads with MiXCR, one row per CDR3 protein. The table has 250,000 or so distinct CDR3 sequences, 9.4% seen once. Material: PBMCs or a T cell subset sorted from them (not recorded which). These receptors came from a man between 18 and 29 years old who had mild COVID-19 (a few samples of this study predate the infection). Cell type and time point are not known.

This clonotype was counted a few times. The chain is built from TRBV6-6 and TRBJ2-3; 10 bases map to TRBD2. V shed 3 bases and J 2 bases; nucleotides not matched to a gene: 5. This CDR3 contains 16 residues. CDR1 is MNHNY, CDR2 SVGAGI, per germline (reference sequence). This CDR3 reads CASSYNSGGATDTQYF. CDR3 in DNA: TGTGCCAGCAGTTATAACAGCGGGGGGGCCACAGATACGCAGTATTTT.

V and J are TRBV12-3 or TRBV12-4 and TRBJ1-2, with 8 bases aligning to TRBD1. V shed 5 bases and J 6 bases; nucleotides not matched to a gene: 8. CDR3 length: 14 residues. This chain's CDR3 is CASSPIDRGDGYTF. The CDR3 nucleotides are TGTGCCAGCAGTCCGATCGACAGGGGAGATGGCTACACCTTC.

V and J are TRBV28 and TRBJ2-3; TRBD1 is a possible D gene (5 bases). Germline CDR1 reads MDHEN; CDR2 reads SYDVKM. CDR3 size: 11 residues. This chain's CDR3 is CRSQGTDTQYF. DNA for the CDR3: TGTCGGAGCCAGGGTACAGATACGCAGTATTTT.

The chain couples TRBV20-1 to TRBJ2-7; 7 positions match TRBD1. Per the germline V gene, CDR1 is DFQATT and CDR2 is SNEGSKA (reference sequence). The CDR3 is made up of 14 amino acids. DNA of the CDR3: TGCAGCACTAACAGGGGCTCTGGGAGCTACGAGCAGTACTTC. It is translated as CSTNRGSGSYEQYF.

This chain joins TRBV5-4 and TRBJ2-7, with 9 bases fitting TRBD2. CDR1 is SGHNT, CDR2 YYREEE, per germline (reference sequence). The V segment lost 4 bases and the J segment 3 bases; nucleotides outside the gene matches: 8. The CDR3 covers 15 residues. The DNA of the CDR3 is TGTGCCAGCAGCGCCGACACTAGCGGGCTCTACGAGCAGTACTTC. Translated: CASSADTSGLYEQYF.

This clonotype was recorded a few times. This chain links TRBV6-2 or TRBV6-3 with TRBJ2-1; 8 nucleotides match TRBD2. The CDR3 totals 15 residues. J gave up 7 bases and V 2 bases, and 7 bases lay outside the gene matches. CDR1 and CDR2 from the germline V gene are MNHEY and SVGEGT. The CDR3 region has the DNA TGTGCCAGCAGTTACCTCCCGGGGGGGACGAATGAGCAGTTCTTC. Translating gives CASSYLPGGTNEQFF.

CDR3 sequence reads: CASSQEQGWETQYF. In DNA, the CDR3 is TGCGCCAGCAGCCAAGAACAGGGTTGGGAGACCCAGTACTTC. The V gene is TRBV4-3, the J gene TRBJ2-5; D may be TRBD1 (6 bases). Trimming shortened V by 0 bases and J by 5 bases, and 10 bases separated the two germline ends. This CDR3 comprises 14 residues. Germline V gene sequence: CDR1 LGHNA, CDR2 YSLEER.

This clonotype was seen more than once but under ten times. This chain uses TRBV6-5 with TRBJ1-3; D not resolved. The germline V gene has CDR1 MNHEY and CDR2 SVGAGI. V was shortened by 4 bases and J by 0 bases, with 10 bases between the two germline ends. This CDR3 has 15 amino acids. This CDR3 reads CASSLRWSSGNTIYF. DNA for the CDR3: TGTGCCAGCAGTTTACGTTGGTCCTCTGGAAACACCATATATTTT.

V usage is TRBV11-2 and J usage is TRBJ1-2, with D possibly TRBD1 on 6 matching bases. The CDR3 contains 14 residues. Germline CDR1 is SGHAT and CDR2 is FQNNGV. The V and J ends lost 5 bases and 0 bases respectively, with 10 bases between them. The CDR3 DNA sequence: TGTGCCAGCAGCATCCGGACAGCTAACTATGGCTACACCTTC. Protein product: CASSIRTANYGYTF. The full variable domain, with the rest looked up from reference TRBV11-2 and TRBJ1-2, is EAGVAQSPRYKIIEKRQSVAFWCNPISGHATLYWYQQILGQGPKLLIQFQNNGVVDDSQLPKDRFSAERLKGVDSTLKIQPAKLEDSAVYLCASSIRTANYGYTFGSGTRLTVV.

The chain is built from TRBV6-1 and TRBJ1-6, with 9 bases identical to TRBD1. J gave up 4 bases and V 6 bases, and 4 bases lay outside the gene matches. The CDR3 consists of 15 residues. Germline V gives CDR1 MNHNS, CDR2 SASEGT. The CDR3: CASSRDRVYNSPLHF. As DNA, the CDR3 is TGTGCCAGCAGCCGGGACAGGGTTTATAATTCACCCCTCCACTTT.

This clonotype was picked up many times. This chain's CDR3 is CASRASAYNEQFF. DNA for the CDR3: TGTGCCAGCAGGGCTTCCGCCTACAATGAGCAGTTCTTC. The chain combines TRBV6-5 with TRBJ2-1, with D unclear. V dropped 6 bases and J dropped 2 bases, with 8 bases sitting between them. Per the germline V gene, CDR1 is MNHEY and CDR2 is SVGAGI. The CDR3 covers 13 residues.

This clonotype occurred many times. The rearrangement joins TRBV4-2 to TRBJ2-3, with D possibly TRBD2 on 6 matching bases. The germline V and J ends were trimmed by 6 bases and 0 bases, with 16 bases remaining between them. CDR3 length: 16 residues. Per the germline V gene, CDR1 is LGHNA and CDR2 is YNFKEQ. The CDR3 protein is CASSQNAGSSTDTQYF. The CDR3 DNA reads as TGTGCCAGCAGTCAAAACGCCGGGAGTAGCACAGATACGCAGTATTTT.

In its sample, this clonotype was seen a few times. The chain is built from TRBV7-2 and TRBJ2-7, with TRBD1 identical over 7 bases. This CDR3 region has 14 residues. Unmatched junction bases numbered 5, after V lost 5 bases and J lost 1 base. CDR1 and CDR2 from the germline V gene are SGHTA and FQGNSA. CDR3 amino acids: CASSPRQGSYEQYV. CDR3 nucleotides: TGTGCCAGCAGCCCGCGACAGGGTTCCTACGAGCAGTACGTC.

This sequence joins TRBV7-9 and TRBJ2-2, with 7 positions matching TRBD2. J gave up 0 bases and V 11 bases, and 6 bases lay outside the gene matches. Germline CDR1 SEHNR, CDR2 FQNEAQ (reference sequence). The CDR3 sequence is 14 residues long. The CDR3 protein is CAARGESNTGELFF. Here the CDR3 DNA reads TGTGCCGCTCGGGGGGAATCGAACACCGGGGAGCTGTTTTTT.

This sequence joins TRBV12-3 or TRBV12-4 and TRBJ2-1, with TRBD2 matching 9 bases. This CDR3 is 15 amino acids long. V lost 4 bases and J lost 7; bases outside the gene matches: 8. The CDR3 DNA sequence: TGTGCCAGCAGTTGGCTGGGCGGGGGGGTTAATGAGCAGTTCTTC. Encoded protein: CASSWLGGGVNEQFF.

The chain is built from TRBV9 and TRBJ2-5; TRBD2 agrees at 11 bases. Germline assignment: CDR1 SGDLS and CDR2 YYNGEE. This CDR3 is built from 15 residues. With 0 bases clipped from V and 7 bases from J, the junction kept 5 bases outside the gene matches. The CDR3 region has the DNA TGTGCCAGCAGCGTAGCTGGAACTAGCGGGGGGACCCAGTACTTC. Protein: CASSVAGTSGGTQYF.

This clonotype came up many times. This chain joins TRBV6-5 and TRBJ1-6; 9 nucleotides line up with TRBD1. Trimming removed 5 bases from V and 7 bases from J; junction bases left unmatched: 6. Germline V gene data show CDR1 as MNHEY and CDR2 as SVGAGI. The CDR3 contains 15 residues. Here the CDR3 DNA reads TGTGCCAGCAGTGTAACGGACAGGGGAAATTCACCCCTCCACTTT. Its protein is CASSVTDRGNSPLHF.

This chain links TRBV10-2 with TRBJ1-1; a weak D match, TRBD1 (5 bases). V shed 3 bases and J shed 3 bases, with 8 bases lying between them. Germline V gene lookup returns CDR1 WSHSY and CDR2 SAAADI. This CDR3 spans 13 amino acids. The CDR3 bases are TGCGCCAGCAGTGAAGGGGAGGACACTGAAGCTTTCTTT. Its protein product is CASSEGEDTEAFF.

This clonotype was observed many times. The chain links TRBV10-3 to TRBJ1-6, with 9 bases lining up with TRBD1. CDR1 is ENHRY, CDR2 SYGVKD, per germline. V lost 9 bases to trimming and J lost 3 bases; unmatched junction nucleotides: 3. The CDR3 runs 14 residues. The CDR3 nucleotides are TGTGCCATAGGACAGGGGCTCTATAATTCACCCCTCCACTTT. This sequence encodes CAIGQGLYNSPLHF.